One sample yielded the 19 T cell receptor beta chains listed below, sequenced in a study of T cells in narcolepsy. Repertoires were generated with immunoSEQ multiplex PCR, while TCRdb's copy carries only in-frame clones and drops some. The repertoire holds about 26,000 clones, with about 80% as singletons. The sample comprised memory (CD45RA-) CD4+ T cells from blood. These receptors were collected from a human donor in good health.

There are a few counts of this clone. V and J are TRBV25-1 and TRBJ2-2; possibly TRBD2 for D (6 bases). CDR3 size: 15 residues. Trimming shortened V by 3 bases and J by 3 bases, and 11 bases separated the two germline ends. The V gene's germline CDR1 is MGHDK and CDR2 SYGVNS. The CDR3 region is CASSDTGDYTGELFF. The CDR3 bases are TGTGCCAGCAGTGACACCGGGGACTACACCGGGGAGCTGTTTTTT.

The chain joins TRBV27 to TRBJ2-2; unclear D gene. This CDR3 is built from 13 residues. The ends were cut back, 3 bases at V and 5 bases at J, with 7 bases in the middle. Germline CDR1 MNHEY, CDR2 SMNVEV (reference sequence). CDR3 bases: TGTGCCAGCAGTTTTACCGGGACCGGGGAGCTGTTTTTT. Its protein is CASSFTGTGELFF.

The CDR3 region is CASSVGTGNTIYF. CDR3 coding DNA: TGTGCCAGCAGCGTGGGGACTGGAAACACCATATATTTT. The rearrangement joins TRBV6-6 to TRBJ1-3; no clear D. V was cut by 6 bases and J by 2 bases, with 8 bases left in between. This CDR3 contains 13 residues. The germline V gene has CDR1 MNHNY and CDR2 SVGAGI (reference sequence).

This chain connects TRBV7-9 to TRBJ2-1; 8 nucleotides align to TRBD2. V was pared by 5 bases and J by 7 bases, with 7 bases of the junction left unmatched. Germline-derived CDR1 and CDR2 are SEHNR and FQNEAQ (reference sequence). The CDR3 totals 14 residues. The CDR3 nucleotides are TGTGCCAGCAGCCGGAGCGGGGGTCTTAATGAGCAGTTCTTC. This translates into CASSRSGGLNEQFF. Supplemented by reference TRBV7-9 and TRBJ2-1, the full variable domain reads DTGVSQNPRHKITKRGQNVTFRCDPISEHNRLYWYRQTLGQGPEFLTYFQNEAQLEKSRLLSDRFSAERPKGSFSTLEIQRTEQGDSAMYLCASSRSGGLNEQFFGPGTRLTVL.

CDR3 sequence (DNA): TGTGCCAGCAGCTTTCGCAGGAGATTGGTGGTTGCCACCGGGGAGCTGTTTTTT. Translated: CASSFRRRLVVATGELFF. The chain recombines TRBV11-2 with TRBJ2-2, with D unclear. Germline V gene lookup returns CDR1 SGHAT and CDR2 FQNNGV. The CDR3 sequence is 18 residues long. V was clipped by 3 bases and J by 4 bases, with 21 bases between them.

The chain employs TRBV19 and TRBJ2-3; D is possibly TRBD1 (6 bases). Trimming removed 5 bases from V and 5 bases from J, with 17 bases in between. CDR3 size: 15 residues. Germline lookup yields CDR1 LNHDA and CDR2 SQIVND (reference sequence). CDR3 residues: CASSPATGLRDTQYF. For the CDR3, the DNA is TGTGCCAGTAGTCCGGCGACAGGCCTGCGAGATACGCAGTATTTT.

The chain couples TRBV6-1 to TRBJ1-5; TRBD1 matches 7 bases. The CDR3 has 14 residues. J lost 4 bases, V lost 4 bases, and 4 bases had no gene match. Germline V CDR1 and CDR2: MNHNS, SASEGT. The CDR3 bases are TGTGCCAGCAGTGCGAAACAGGGGAATCAGCCCCAGCATTTT. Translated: CASSAKQGNQPQHF.

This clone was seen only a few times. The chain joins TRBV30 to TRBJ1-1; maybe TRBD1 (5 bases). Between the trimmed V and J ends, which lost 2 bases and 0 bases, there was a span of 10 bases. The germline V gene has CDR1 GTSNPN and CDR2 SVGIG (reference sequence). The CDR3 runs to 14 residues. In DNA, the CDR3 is TGTGCCTGGAGTCCGGGACTTATGAACACTGAAGCTTTCTTT. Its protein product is CAWSPGLMNTEAFF.

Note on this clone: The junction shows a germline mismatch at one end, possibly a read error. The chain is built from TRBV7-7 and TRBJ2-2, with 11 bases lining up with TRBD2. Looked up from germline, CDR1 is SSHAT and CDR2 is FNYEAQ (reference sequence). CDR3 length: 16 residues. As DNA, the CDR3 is TGTGCTAGCAGCGTACTAGCGGGGGATAACACCGGGGAGCTGTTTTTT. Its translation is CASSVLAGDNTGELFF. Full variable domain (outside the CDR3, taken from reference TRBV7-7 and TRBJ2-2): GAGVSQSPRYKVTKRGQDVTLRCDPISSHATLYWYQQALGQGPEFLTYFNYEAQPDKSGLPSDRFSAERPEGSISTLTIQRTEQRDSAMYRCASSVLAGDNTGELFFGEGSRLTVL.

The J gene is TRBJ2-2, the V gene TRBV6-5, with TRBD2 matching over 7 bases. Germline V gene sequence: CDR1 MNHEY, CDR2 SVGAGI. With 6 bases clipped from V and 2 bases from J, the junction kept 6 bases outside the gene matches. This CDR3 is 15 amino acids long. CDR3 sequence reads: CASSLAVDNTGELFF. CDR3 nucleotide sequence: TGTGCCAGCAGCCTAGCGGTTGATAACACCGGGGAGCTGTTTTTT.

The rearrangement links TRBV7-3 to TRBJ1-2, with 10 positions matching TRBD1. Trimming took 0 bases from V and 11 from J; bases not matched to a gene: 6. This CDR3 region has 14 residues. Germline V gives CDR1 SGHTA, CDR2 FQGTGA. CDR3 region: CASSLTGQGGWYTF. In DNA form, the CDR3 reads TGTGCCAGCAGCTTAACAGGACAGGGGGGATGGTACACCTTC.

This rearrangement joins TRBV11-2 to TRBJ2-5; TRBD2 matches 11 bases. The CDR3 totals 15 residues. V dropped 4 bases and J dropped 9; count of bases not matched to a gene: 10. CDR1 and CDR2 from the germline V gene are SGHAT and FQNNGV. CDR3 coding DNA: TGTGCCAGCAGCTCTGGACTAGCGGGCGGCGGGGCCCAGTACTTC. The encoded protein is CASSSGLAGGGAQYF.

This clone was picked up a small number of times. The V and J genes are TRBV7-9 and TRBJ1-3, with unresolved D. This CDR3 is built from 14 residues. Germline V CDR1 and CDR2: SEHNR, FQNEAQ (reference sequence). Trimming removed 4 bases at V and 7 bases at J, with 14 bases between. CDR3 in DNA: TGTGCCAGCAGCTCCCGGGCTCACCGGAACACCATATATTTT. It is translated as CASSSRAHRNTIYF.

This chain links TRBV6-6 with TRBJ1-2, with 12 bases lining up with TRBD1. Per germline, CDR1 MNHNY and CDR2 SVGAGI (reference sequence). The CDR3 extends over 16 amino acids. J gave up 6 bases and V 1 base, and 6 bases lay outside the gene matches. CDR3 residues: CASSYLSGTGGDGYTF. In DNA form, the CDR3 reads TGTGCCAGCAGTTACTTATCCGGGACAGGGGGCGATGGCTACACCTTC.

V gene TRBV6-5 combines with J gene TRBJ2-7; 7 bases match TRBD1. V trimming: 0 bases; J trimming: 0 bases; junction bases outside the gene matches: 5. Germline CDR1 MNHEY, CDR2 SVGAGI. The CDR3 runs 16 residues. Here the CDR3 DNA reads TGTGCCAGCAGTTACTCACAGACAGGGAGCTCCTACGAGCAGTACTTC. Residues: CASSYSQTGSSYEQYF.

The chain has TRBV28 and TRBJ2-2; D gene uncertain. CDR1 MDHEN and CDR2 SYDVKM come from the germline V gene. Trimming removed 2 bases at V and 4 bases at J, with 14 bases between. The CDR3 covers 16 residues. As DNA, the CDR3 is TGTGCCAGCAGTTTACCGCGACCCCATAGCACCGGGGAGCTGTTTTTT. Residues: CASSLPRPHSTGELFF.

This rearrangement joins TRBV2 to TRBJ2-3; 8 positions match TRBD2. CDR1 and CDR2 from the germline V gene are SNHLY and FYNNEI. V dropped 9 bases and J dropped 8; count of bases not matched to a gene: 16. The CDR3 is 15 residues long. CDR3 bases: TGTGCCAGTTCCGCTGCAGCGGGGGCACCGGGTACGCAGTATTTT. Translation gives CASSAAAGAPGTQYF.

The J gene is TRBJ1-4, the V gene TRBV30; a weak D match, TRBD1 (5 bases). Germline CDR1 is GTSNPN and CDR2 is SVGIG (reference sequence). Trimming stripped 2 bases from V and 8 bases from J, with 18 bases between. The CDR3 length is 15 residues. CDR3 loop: CAWSPPWQGGEKLFF. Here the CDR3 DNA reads TGTGCCTGGAGTCCTCCCTGGCAGGGCGGCGAAAAACTGTTTTTT.

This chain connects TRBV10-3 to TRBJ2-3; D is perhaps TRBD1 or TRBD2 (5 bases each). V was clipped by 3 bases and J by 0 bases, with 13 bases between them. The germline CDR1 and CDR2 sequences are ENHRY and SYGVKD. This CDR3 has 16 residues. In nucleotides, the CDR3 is TGTGCCATCAGTGACCAGTGGGACCTTAGCACAGATACGCAGTATTTT. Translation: CAISDQWDLSTDTQYF.